The clone carrying this T cell receptor beta chain was observed a handful of times. Its specificity is not known. Germline CDR1 WSHSY, CDR2 SAAADI. This CDR3 is 16 amino acids long. The V end was cut by 3 bases, the J end by 4 bases, with 15 bases between. These data originate in a study of CD8 T cells in ankylosing spondylitis. Broader study findings: For ankylosing spondylitis blood, a TCR beta motif of under 10 highly homologous variants appeared characteristic.

TCRdb processed the 5' RACE reads anew with MiXCR; each CDR3 protein has one entry. The sample contains under 950,000 distinct CDR3 sequences, roughly 19% of which appear only once. This chain connects TRBV10-2 to TRBJ1-4; D is uncertain. Sample: blood, either unsorted or a sorted T cell fraction (not recorded which). This TCR was sampled from a male donor with ankylosing spondylitis. The CDR3 protein is CASSDLLESHNEKLFF. The CDR3 DNA reads TGCGCCAGCAGTGATCTCTTAGAGAGCCATAATGAAAAACTGTTTTTT.